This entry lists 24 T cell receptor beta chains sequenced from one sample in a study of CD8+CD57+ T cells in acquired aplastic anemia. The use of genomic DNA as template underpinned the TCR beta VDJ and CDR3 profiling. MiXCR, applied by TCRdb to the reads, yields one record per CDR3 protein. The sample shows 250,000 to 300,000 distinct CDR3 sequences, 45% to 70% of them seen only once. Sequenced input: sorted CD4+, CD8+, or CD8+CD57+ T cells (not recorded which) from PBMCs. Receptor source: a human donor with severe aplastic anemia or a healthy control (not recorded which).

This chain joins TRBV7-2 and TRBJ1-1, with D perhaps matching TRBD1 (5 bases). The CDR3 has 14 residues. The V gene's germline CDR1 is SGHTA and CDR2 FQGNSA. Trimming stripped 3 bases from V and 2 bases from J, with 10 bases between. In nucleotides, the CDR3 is TGTGCCAGCAGCTTGGGACGGACCAACACTGAAGCTTTCTTT. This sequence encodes CASSLGRTNTEAFF. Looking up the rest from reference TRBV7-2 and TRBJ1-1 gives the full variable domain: GAGVSQSPSNKVTEKGKDVELRCDPISGHTALYWYRQSLGQGLEFLIYFQGNSAPDKSGLPSDRFSAERTGGSVSTLTIQRTQQEDSAVYLCASSLGRTNTEAFFGQGTRLTVV.

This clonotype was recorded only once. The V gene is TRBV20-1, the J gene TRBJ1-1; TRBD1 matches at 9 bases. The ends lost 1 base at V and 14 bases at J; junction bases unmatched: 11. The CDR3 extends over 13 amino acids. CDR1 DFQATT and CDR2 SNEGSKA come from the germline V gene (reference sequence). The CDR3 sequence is CSARVTGGHEQFF. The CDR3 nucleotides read TGCAGTGCTAGAGTGACAGGGGGTCATGAGCAGTTCTTT.

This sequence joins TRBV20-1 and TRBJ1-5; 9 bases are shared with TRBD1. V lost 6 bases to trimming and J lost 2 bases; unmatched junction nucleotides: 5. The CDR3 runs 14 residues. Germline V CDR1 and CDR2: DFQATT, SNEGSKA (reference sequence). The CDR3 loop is CSARTGVRNQPQHF. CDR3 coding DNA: TGCAGTGCCAGGACAGGGGTTCGCAATCAGCCCCAGCATTTT.

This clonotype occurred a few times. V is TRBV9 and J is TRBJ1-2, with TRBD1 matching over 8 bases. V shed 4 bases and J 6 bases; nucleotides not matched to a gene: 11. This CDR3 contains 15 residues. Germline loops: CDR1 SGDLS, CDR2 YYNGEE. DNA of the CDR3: TGTGCCAGCAGCCCCCGGACAGGGCCGGACCATGGCTACACCTTC. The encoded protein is CASSPRTGPDHGYTF. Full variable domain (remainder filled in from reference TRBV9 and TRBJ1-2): DSGVTQTPKHLITATGQRVTLRCSPRSGDLSVYWYQQSLDQGLQFLIQYYNGEERAKGNILERFSAQQFPDLHSELNLSSLELGDSALYFCASSPRTGPDHGYTFGSGTRLTVV.

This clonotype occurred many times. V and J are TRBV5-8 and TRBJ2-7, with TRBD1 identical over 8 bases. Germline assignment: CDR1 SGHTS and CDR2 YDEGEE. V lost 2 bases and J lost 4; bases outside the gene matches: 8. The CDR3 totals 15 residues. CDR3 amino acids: CASSFPGQESYEQYF. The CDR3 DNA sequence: TGTGCCAGCAGCTTTCCGGGACAGGAGTCGTACGAGCAGTACTTC.

The CDR3 loop reads CSARGIYEQYF. The CDR3 DNA reads as TGCAGTGCTAGAGGGATTTACGAGCAGTACTTC. The rearrangement links TRBV20-1 to TRBJ2-7; D is ambiguous. Germline loops: CDR1 DFQATT, CDR2 SNEGSKA (reference sequence). V lost 1 base and J 4 bases, leaving 5 bases between the germline ends. The CDR3 has 11 amino acids.

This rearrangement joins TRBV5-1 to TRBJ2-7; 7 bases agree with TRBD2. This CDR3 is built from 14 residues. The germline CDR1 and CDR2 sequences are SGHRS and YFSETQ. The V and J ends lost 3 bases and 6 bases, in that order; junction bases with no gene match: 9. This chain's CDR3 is CASSSPGTTGEQYF. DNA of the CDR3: TGCGCCAGCAGCTCCCCCGGGACTACTGGCGAGCAGTACTTC.

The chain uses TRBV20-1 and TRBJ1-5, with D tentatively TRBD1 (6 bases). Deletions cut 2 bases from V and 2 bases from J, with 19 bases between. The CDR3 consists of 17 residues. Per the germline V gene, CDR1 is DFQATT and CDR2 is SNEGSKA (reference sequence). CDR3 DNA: TGCAGTGCTAGACAGGACAGTGGAGAGATCGGCAATCAGCCCCAGCATTTT. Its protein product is CSARQDSGEIGNQPQHF.

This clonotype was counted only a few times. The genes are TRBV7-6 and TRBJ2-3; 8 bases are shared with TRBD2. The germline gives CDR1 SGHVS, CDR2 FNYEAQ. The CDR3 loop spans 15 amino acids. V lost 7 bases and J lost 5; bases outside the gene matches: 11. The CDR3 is CASTNLRGGVDTQYF. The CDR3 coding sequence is TGTGCCAGCACCAACCTCCGGGGGGGAGTAGATACGCAGTATTTT.

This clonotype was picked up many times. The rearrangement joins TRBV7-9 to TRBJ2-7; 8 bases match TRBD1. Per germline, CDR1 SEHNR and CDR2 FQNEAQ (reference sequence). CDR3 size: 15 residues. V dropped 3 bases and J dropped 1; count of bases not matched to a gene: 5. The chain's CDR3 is CASSLNRDRSYEQYF. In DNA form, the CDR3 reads TGTGCCAGCAGCTTGAACCGGGACAGGTCCTACGAGCAGTACTTC.

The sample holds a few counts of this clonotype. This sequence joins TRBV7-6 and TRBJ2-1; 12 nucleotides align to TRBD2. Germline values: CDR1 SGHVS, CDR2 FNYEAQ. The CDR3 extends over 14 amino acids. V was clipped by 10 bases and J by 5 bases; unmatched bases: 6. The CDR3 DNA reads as TGTGCCACCGCTAGCGGGGGGGCAAACAATGAGCAGTTCTTC. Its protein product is CATASGGANNEQFF.

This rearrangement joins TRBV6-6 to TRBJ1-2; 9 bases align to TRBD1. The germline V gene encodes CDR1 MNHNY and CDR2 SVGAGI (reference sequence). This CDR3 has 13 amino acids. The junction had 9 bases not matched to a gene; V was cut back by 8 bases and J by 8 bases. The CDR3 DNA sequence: TGTGCCAGCCAGAAGGGACAGGGTGGCGGCTACACCTTC. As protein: CASQKGQGGGYTF.

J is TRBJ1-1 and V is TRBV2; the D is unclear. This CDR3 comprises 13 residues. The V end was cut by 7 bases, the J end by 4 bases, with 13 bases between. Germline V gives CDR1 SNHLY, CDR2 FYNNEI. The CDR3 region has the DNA TGTGCCAGCAACCAGGACGTGGGCACTGAAGCTTTCTTT. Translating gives CASNQDVGTEAFF.

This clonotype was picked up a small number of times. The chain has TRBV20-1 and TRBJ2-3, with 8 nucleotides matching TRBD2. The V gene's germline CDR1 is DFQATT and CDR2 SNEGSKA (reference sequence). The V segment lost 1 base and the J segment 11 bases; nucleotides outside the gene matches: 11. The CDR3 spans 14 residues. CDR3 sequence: CSARGGGLRNEQYF. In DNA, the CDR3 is TGCAGTGCTAGAGGCGGGGGGCTTCGAAATGAGCAGTATTTT.

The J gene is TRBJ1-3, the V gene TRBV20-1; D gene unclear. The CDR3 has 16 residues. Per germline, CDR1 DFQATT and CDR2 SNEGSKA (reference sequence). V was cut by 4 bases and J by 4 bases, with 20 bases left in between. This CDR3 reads CSAKSYRASRGNTIYF. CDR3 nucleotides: TGCAGTGCTAAATCTTACCGGGCCTCGAGGGGAAACACCATATATTTT.

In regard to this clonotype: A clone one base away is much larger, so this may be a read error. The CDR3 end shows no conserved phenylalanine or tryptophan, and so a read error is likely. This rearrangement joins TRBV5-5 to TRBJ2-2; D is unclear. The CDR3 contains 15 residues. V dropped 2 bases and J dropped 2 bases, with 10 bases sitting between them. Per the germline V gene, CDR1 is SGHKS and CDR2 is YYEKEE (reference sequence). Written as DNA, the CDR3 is TGTGCCAGCAGCTTTATGGTTTTAAACACCGGGGAGCTGTTTCTT. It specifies CASSFMVLNTGELFL.

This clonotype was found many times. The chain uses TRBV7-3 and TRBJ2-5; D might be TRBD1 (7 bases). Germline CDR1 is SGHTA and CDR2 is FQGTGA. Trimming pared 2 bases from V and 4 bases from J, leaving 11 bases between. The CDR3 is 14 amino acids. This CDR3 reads CASSLAGGRETQYF. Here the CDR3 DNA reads TGTGCCAGCAGCTTAGCAGGGGGGCGAGAGACCCAGTACTTC.

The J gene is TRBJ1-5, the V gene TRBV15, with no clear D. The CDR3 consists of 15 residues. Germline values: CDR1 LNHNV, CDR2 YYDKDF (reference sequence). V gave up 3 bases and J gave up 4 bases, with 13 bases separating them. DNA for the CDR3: TGTGCCACCAGCAGGGTGACGGGAATTAATCAGCCCCAGCATTTT. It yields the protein CATSRVTGINQPQHF.

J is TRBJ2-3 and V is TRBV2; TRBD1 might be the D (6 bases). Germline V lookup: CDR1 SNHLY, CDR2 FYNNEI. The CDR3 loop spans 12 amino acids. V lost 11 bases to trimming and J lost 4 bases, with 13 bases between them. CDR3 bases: TGTGCCGGCTATGGGGGCGCAGATACGCAGTATTTT. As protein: CAGYGGADTQYF.

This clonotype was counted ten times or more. This chain's CDR3 is CATGSGETQYF. CDR3 DNA: TGTGCCACGGGAAGTGGGGAGACCCAGTACTTC. The chain carries TRBV24-1 and TRBJ2-5; D unresolved. Germline V lookup: CDR1 KGHDR, CDR2 SFDVKD. The CDR3 is 11 residues long. The V and J ends lost 10 bases and 5 bases respectively, with 10 bases between them.

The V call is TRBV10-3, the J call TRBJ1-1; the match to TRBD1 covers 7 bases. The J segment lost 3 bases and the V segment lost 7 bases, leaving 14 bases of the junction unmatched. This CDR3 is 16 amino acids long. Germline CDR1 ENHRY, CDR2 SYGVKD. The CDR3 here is CAIKQGTTERDTEAFF. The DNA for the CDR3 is TGTGCCATCAAACAGGGGACCACCGAAAGGGACACTGAAGCTTTCTTT.

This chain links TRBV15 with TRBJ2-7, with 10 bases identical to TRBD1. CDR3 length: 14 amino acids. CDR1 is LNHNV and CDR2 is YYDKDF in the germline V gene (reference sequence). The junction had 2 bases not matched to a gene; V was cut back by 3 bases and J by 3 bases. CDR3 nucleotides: TGTGCCACCAGCAGGGGGGACAGGGGCTACGAGCAGTACTTC. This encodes CATSRGDRGYEQYF.

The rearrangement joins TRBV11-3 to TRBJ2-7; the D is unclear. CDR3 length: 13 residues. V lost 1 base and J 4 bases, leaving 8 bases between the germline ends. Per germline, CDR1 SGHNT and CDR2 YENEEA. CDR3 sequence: CASSLVFGYEQYF. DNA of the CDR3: TGTGCCAGCAGCTTAGTGTTTGGTTACGAGCAGTACTTC.

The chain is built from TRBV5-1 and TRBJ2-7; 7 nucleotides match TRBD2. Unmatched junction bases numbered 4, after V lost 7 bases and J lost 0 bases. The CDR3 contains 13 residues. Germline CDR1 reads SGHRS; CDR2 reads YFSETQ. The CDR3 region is CASGEGPSYEQYF. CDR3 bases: TGCGCCAGCGGGGAGGGCCCCTCCTACGAGCAGTACTTC.